These 21 T cell receptor beta chains originate from one sample sequenced in a study of T cells in localized non-small cell lung cancer. Data came from immunoSEQ multiplex PCR; TCRdb stores just in-frame clones and leaves some out. Among tens of thousands of clones listed, 70% to 90% were seen once. Sample: peripheral blood, taken before any cancer treatment. The receptors were sampled from a male donor aged 60 or over with stage III squamous cell lung carcinoma.

This clone occurred once. V and J are TRBV5-1 and TRBJ2-3, with unresolved D. The V and J ends lost 0 bases and 3 bases respectively, with 8 bases between them. The CDR3 is 14 amino acids. CDR1 and CDR2 (germline): SGHRS, YFSETQ. The CDR3 DNA is TGCGCCAGCAGCTTGGGGGCCAGAACAGATACGCAGTATTTT. Translating it yields CASSLGARTDTQYF. The complete variable domain, with remaining parts taken from reference TRBV5-1 and TRBJ2-3, reads KAGVTQTPRYLIKTRGQQVTLSCSPISGHRSVSWYQQTPGQGLQFLFEYFSETQRNKGNFPGRFSGRQFSNSRSEMNVSTLELGDSALYLCASSLGARTDTQYFGPGTRLTVL.

This rearrangement joins TRBV10-2 to TRBJ1-1; unclear D gene. V lost 3 bases and J lost 0, with 11 bases in between. This CDR3 region has 15 residues. In germline, CDR1 is WSHSY, CDR2 SAAADI. The CDR3 sequence: CASSEIGSMNTEAFF. CDR3 sequence (DNA): TGCGCCAGCAGTGAAATAGGGTCAATGAACACTGAAGCTTTCTTT.

The V gene is TRBV7-2, the J gene TRBJ1-2; D not certain. V was clipped by 7 bases and J by 4 bases, with 13 bases between them. Per the germline V gene, CDR1 is SGHTA and CDR2 is FQGNSA. The CDR3 consists of 13 residues. The CDR3 bases are TGTGCCAGCACCACATCACTAGGCTATGGCTACACCTTC. Its translation is CASTTSLGYGYTF.

CDR3 DNA sequence: TGCGCCAGCAGCTTGAGGGACGGCGGCCGCGAGCAGTACTTC. Translation gives CASSLRDGGREQYF. The chain recombines TRBV5-1 with TRBJ2-7, with D possibly called TRBD1 or TRBD2 (5 bases each). This CDR3 is 14 amino acids long. Trimming cost V 1 base and J 6 bases, with 14 bases left between them. From germline, CDR1 is SGHRS and CDR2 YFSETQ.

This clone was counted a single time. V and J are TRBV5-1 and TRBJ1-6, with D unresolved. The CDR3 is 13 amino acids. V lost 0 bases, J lost 7 bases, and 5 bases lay in between. Germline assignment: CDR1 SGHRS and CDR2 YFSETQ. In DNA, the CDR3 is TGCGCCAGCAGCTTGGCTTCGAATTCACCCCTCCACTTT. As protein: CASSLASNSPLHF.

This chain's CDR3 is CASSFERGIHRLGGNTEAFF. The CDR3, as DNA: TGTGCCAGCAGCTTTGAAAGGGGAATTCACAGGTTAGGGGGAAACACTGAAGCTTTCTTT. V and J are TRBV5-5 and TRBJ1-1; the D gene is possibly TRBD1 (6 bases). The CDR3 runs to 20 residues. The ends were cut back, 2 bases at V and 2 bases at J, with 28 bases in the middle. Germline loops: CDR1 SGHKS, CDR2 YYEKEE (reference sequence).

J is TRBJ1-5 and V is TRBV28, with 10 bases that match TRBD1. In germline, CDR1 is MDHEN, CDR2 SYDVKM. The J segment lost 11 bases and the V segment lost 6 bases, leaving 7 bases of the junction unmatched. The CDR3 covers 13 residues. The CDR3 coding sequence is TGTGCCAGCAGGTCCGGGACAGGGGTCGCCCAGCATTTT. It yields the protein CASRSGTGVAQHF.

This chain joins TRBV19 and TRBJ2-7; D is tentatively TRBD1 or TRBD2 (6 bases each). Trimming shortened V by 5 bases and J by 3 bases, and 17 bases separated the two germline ends. CDR1 is LNHDA and CDR2 is SQIVND in the germline V gene (reference sequence). The CDR3 runs to 15 residues. CDR3 nucleotides: TGTGCCAGTAGTTCCTTATGGGGGGCTGACTACGAGCAGTACGTC. It yields the protein CASSSLWGADYEQYV.

This chain joins TRBV6-6 and TRBJ2-2, with 10 bases that match TRBD1. In germline, CDR1 is MNHNY, CDR2 SVGAGI (reference sequence). There are 14 residues in the CDR3. Trimming took 2 bases from V and 8 from J; bases not matched to a gene: 2. The CDR3 DNA is TGTGCCAGCAGTTACGGGGACAGGGGTGGGGAGCTGTTTTTT. Its translation: CASSYGDRGGELFF.

Here the CDR3 DNA reads TGCAGTGTCATGACAGGGACTGAAGCTTTCTTT. This translates into CSVMTGTEAFF. The V and J genes are TRBV20-1 and TRBJ1-1; 7 nucleotides match TRBD1. There are 11 residues in the CDR3. Losses at the gene ends were 7 bases for V and 5 bases for J; bases not matched to a gene: 4. Germline V gives CDR1 DFQATT, CDR2 SNEGSKA (reference sequence).

The rearrangement joins TRBV6-1 to TRBJ1-2; D not resolved. CDR1 is MNHNS, CDR2 SASEGT, per germline. CDR3 length equals 13 residues. The V end lost 7 bases, the J end lost 8 bases, and 17 bases lay between the germline ends. The CDR3 reads CASTGRSSDGYTF. The CDR3 DNA reads as TGTGCCAGCACGGGGAGGAGTTCTGACGGCTACACCTTC.

In the case of this clone: One end of the junction fails to match germline, which may point to a read error. The chain is built from TRBV7-7 and TRBJ2-5; D possibly corresponds to TRBD2 (6 bases). This CDR3 contains 13 residues. Germline V gene sequence: CDR1 SSHAT, CDR2 FNYEAQ (reference sequence). The CDR3 spells CASSLIGGETQYF. As DNA, the CDR3 is TGTGCTAGCAGCTTGATCGGGGGTGAGACCCAGTACTTC. Full variable domain (remainder filled in from reference TRBV7-7 and TRBJ2-5): GAGVSQSPRYKVTKRGQDVTLRCDPISSHATLYWYQQALGQGPEFLTYFNYEAQPDKSGLPSDRFSAERPEGSISTLTIQRTEQRDSAMYRCASSLIGGETQYFGPGTRLLVL.

The genes are TRBV6-5 and TRBJ2-2; 9 bases are shared with TRBD2. After removal of 5 bases from V and 9 bases from J, the junction contained 7 bases not matched to a gene. The length of the CDR3 is 14 residues. Germline assignment: CDR1 MNHEY and CDR2 SVGAGI. DNA of the CDR3: TGTGCCAGCAGTCCGCGGGGGGGCTTCCGGGAGCTGTTTTTT. This translates into CASSPRGGFRELFF.

This sequence joins TRBV5-4 and TRBJ2-2; TRBD1 might be the D (5 bases). Germline V lookup: CDR1 SGHNT, CDR2 YYREEE (reference sequence). The CDR3 has 15 amino acids. V lost 0 bases and J 2 bases, leaving 8 bases between the germline ends. The CDR3, as DNA: TGTGCCAGCAGCTTGGTGCAGGGAAACACCGGGGAGCTGTTTTTT. Translating gives CASSLVQGNTGELFF.

This clone was seen more than once but under ten times. The J gene is TRBJ1-1, the V gene TRBV5-1, with TRBD1 as a possible D gene (5 bases). CDR3 length: 14 amino acids. Trimming pared 3 bases from V and 7 bases from J, leaving 16 bases between. CDR1 is SGHRS, CDR2 YFSETQ, per germline. The CDR3 sequence is CASSSGADGGEAFF. For the CDR3, the DNA is TGCGCCAGCAGCTCAGGAGCGGACGGGGGTGAAGCTTTCTTT.

CDR3 amino acids: CASSTTAGIYEQYF. The CDR3 coding sequence is TGTGCCAGCAGTACTACAGCGGGTATCTACGAGCAGTACTTC. The chain has TRBV6-1 and TRBJ2-7; D perhaps matches TRBD2 (6 bases). Germline CDR1 reads MNHNS; CDR2 reads SASEGT. CDR3 length equals 14 residues. The germline V and J ends were trimmed by 5 bases and 3 bases, with 14 bases remaining between them.

The chain links TRBV30 to TRBJ2-5; 12 nucleotides align to TRBD2. Trimming removed 0 bases from V and 5 bases from J; junction bases left unmatched: 7. Germline V gives CDR1 GTSNPN, CDR2 SVGIG (reference sequence). The CDR3 is 16 amino acids. DNA of the CDR3: TGTGCCTGGAGTGTGCTAGCGGGGGGGAGTTGGGAGACCCAGTACTTC. It encodes CAWSVLAGGSWETQYF.

This clone was counted once. This chain links TRBV7-9 with TRBJ2-2; D remains unclear. With 1 base removed from V and 1 base from J, the gap between germline ends came to 10 bases. Germline CDR1 is SEHNR and CDR2 is FQNEAQ (reference sequence). The CDR3 is 16 amino acids. The CDR3 is CASSLGWAVNTGELFF. In nucleotides, the CDR3 is TGTGCCAGCAGCTTAGGGTGGGCGGTGAACACCGGGGAGCTGTTTTTT.

The chain has TRBV7-3 and TRBJ1-1; D call uncertain. With 2 bases removed from V and 0 bases from J, the gap between germline ends came to 16 bases. Per the germline V gene, CDR1 is SGHTA and CDR2 is FQGTGA. CDR3 length: 17 residues. The CDR3 sequence: CASSLEAAARLNTEAFF. The CDR3 coding sequence is TGTGCCAGCAGCTTAGAGGCAGCGGCACGGCTGAACACTGAAGCTTTCTTT. Looking up the rest from reference TRBV7-3 and TRBJ1-1 gives the full variable domain: GAGVSQTPSNKVTEKGKYVELRCDPISGHTALYWYRQSLGQGPEFLIYFQGTGAADDSGLPNDRFFAVRPEGSVSTLKIQRTERGDSAVYLCASSLEAAARLNTEAFFGQGTRLTVV.

The rearrangement links TRBV14 to TRBJ2-5; 10 nucleotides match TRBD2. This CDR3 is built from 17 residues. Germline V gives CDR1 SGHDN, CDR2 FVKESK. V shed 2 bases and J 4 bases; nucleotides not matched to a gene: 10. The CDR3 sequence is CASSQRTSGDFRETQYF. The CDR3 DNA follows: TGTGCCAGCAGCCAACGTACTAGCGGGGACTTTCGAGAGACCCAGTACTTC.

This chain connects TRBV7-9 to TRBJ1-3; D not resolved. CDR1 is SEHNR, CDR2 FQNEAQ, per germline (reference sequence). Between the trimmed V and J ends, which lost 5 bases and 8 bases, there was a span of 10 bases. CDR3 size: 12 residues. CDR3 sequence: CASSLAGDTIYF. The CDR3 nucleotides read TGTGCCAGCAGCCTGGCCGGGGACACCATATATTTT.